These 29 T cell receptor beta chains came from one sample sequenced in a study of regulatory T cells in long-lasting Graves disease. Arm-PCR of CDR3 regions with iRepertoire HTBI primers generated TCR beta libraries. TCRdb analysed the multiplex PCR reads with MiXCR anew, one entry per CDR3 protein. The data hold about 540,000 distinct CDR3 sequences, with roughly 12% observed a single time. Time point noted: newly diagnosed GD, antithyroid drugs for less than 3 months. Extracted PBMC RNA gave rise to the TCR library. These data are also associated with another study on T cells in Graves' hyperthyroidism and ophthalmopathy.

This material consisted of peripheral blood mononuclear cells (PBMCs), taken at new diagnosis, from a patient treated with antithyroid drugs. Receptor source: a man aged 25-40 years with Graves disease.

In this sample, this clonotype turned up many times. The chain carries TRBV2 and TRBJ1-1; TRBD1 is a possible D gene (5 bases). The CDR3 has 13 amino acids. Trimming cost V 8 bases and J 4 bases, with 14 bases left between them. The germline V gene encodes CDR1 SNHLY and CDR2 FYNNEI. For the CDR3, the DNA is TGTGCCAGCCTTACCCAGGGCGGCACTGAAGCTTTCTTT. This gives the protein CASLTQGGTEAFF.

This clonotype was picked up many times. The J gene is TRBJ1-2, the V gene TRBV29-1, with unresolved D. CDR3 length equals 15 residues. Trimming shortened V by 3 bases and J by 3 bases, and 17 bases separated the two germline ends. Germline V gene lookup returns CDR1 SQVTM and CDR2 ANQGSEA. CDR3 region: CSVDRDPGSDYGYTF. The DNA of the CDR3 is TGCAGCGTTGACCGCGACCCGGGGAGTGACTATGGCTACACCTTC. The whole variable domain, remainder taken from reference TRBV29-1 and TRBJ1-2, is SAVISQKPSRDICQRGTSLTIQCQVDSQVTMMFWYRQQPGQSLTLIATANQGSEATYESGFVIDKFPISRPNLTFSTLTVSNMSPEDSSIYLCSVDRDPGSDYGYTFGSGTRLTVV.

This clonotype was seen at least ten times. The chain combines TRBV7-9 with TRBJ1-1, with D uncertain. Germline loops: CDR1 SEHNR, CDR2 FQNEAQ (reference sequence). Trimming pared 1 base from V and 0 bases from J, leaving 6 bases between. This CDR3 spans 14 amino acids. The CDR3 protein is CASSLGEMNTEAFF. Written as DNA, the CDR3 is TGTGCCAGCAGCTTAGGTGAGATGAACACTGAAGCTTTCTTT.

As for this clonotype: A read error is possible here, since a much larger clone lies one base away. This sequence joins TRBV12-3 or TRBV12-4 and TRBJ2-1, with 8 positions matching TRBD2. The CDR3 contains 16 residues. CDR3 coding DNA: TGTGCCAGCAATTTAAGGAGCGGGAGCTCCTACAATGAGCAGTTCTTC. Translated, it gives CASNLRSGSSYNEQFF.

At least ten counts were recorded for this clonotype. J is TRBJ2-1 and V is TRBV20-1; 7 bases map to TRBD1. The CDR3 runs 14 residues. Trimming at V came to 6 bases and at J to 4 bases, leaving 9 bases not matched to a gene. CDR1 is DFQATT, CDR2 SNEGSKA, per germline (reference sequence). For the CDR3, the DNA is TGCAGTGCAACCGGGACAGAGGGGTACAATGAGCAGTTCTTC. Translation gives CSATGTEGYNEQFF.

This clonotype has a count of ten or more. The chain couples TRBV14 to TRBJ1-4; D is possibly TRBD1 (5 bases). The CDR3 consists of 13 residues. V lost 0 bases and J lost 8, with 7 bases in between. CDR1 SGHDN and CDR2 FVKESK come from the germline V gene. CDR3 coding DNA: TGTGCCAGCAGCCAAGAGGGACGGGAAAAACTGTTTTTT. Amino acids: CASSQEGREKLFF.

This clonotype was recorded many times. The chain is built from TRBV24-1 and TRBJ2-1; 11 nucleotides match TRBD2. This CDR3 comprises 17 residues. V was clipped by 4 bases and J by 8 bases; unmatched bases: 12. CDR1 KGHDR and CDR2 SFDVKD come from the germline V gene. The CDR3 protein is CATSDARTSGSNYEQFF. The CDR3 DNA reads as TGTGCCACCAGTGACGCCAGAACTAGCGGGAGTAACTATGAGCAGTTCTTC.

This clonotype was counted between two and nine times. The chain is built from TRBV5-1 and TRBJ2-7; either TRBD1 or TRBD2 may supply D (5 bases each). The V gene's germline CDR1 is SGHRS and CDR2 YFSETQ. CDR3 size: 16 residues. The ends were cut back, 5 bases at V and 4 bases at J, with 22 bases in the middle. The CDR3 loop reads CASRGTLKRLGYEQYF. Here the CDR3 DNA reads TGCGCCAGCAGGGGGACCCTCAAGCGGTTGGGATACGAGCAGTACTTC.

The CDR3 nucleotides read TGTGCCAGCAGTGAATATAGGGAAACTGAAGCTTTCTTT. Its protein is CASSEYRETEAFF. V and J are TRBV25-1 and TRBJ1-1, with no clear D. This CDR3 is 13 amino acids long. Germline V gives CDR1 MGHDK, CDR2 SYGVNS. V was trimmed by 0 bases and J by 5 bases, leaving 7 bases between them.

This clonotype was counted at least ten times. The chain joins TRBV10-2 to TRBJ2-1; D remains ambiguous. Germline V lookup: CDR1 WSHSY, CDR2 SAAADI. Between the trimmed V and J ends, which lost 1 base and 4 bases, there was a span of 11 bases. This CDR3 is built from 15 residues. CDR3 sequence reads: CASSEFSDPYNEQFF. CDR3 DNA sequence: TGCGCCAGCAGTGAGTTCAGCGACCCATACAATGAGCAGTTCTTC.

The chain joins TRBV10-2 to TRBJ2-2; the match to TRBD2 covers 7 bases. V gave up 6 bases and J gave up 4 bases; unmatched junction bases: 14. Germline lookup yields CDR1 WSHSY and CDR2 SAAADI. The CDR3 length is 17 residues. The CDR3 region has the DNA TGCGCCAGCAGCAAATGGACTGGGAGCGGGACCACCGGGGAGCTGTTTTTT. Encoded protein: CASSKWTGSGTTGELFF.

This clonotype has at least ten counts. This CDR3 reads CASSVGEGPNEQFF. The CDR3 bases are TGTGCCAGCAGTGTCGGGGAGGGTCCCAATGAGCAGTTCTTC. The gene calls are TRBV6-1 and TRBJ2-1; 7 bases fit TRBD2. The germline V gene encodes CDR1 MNHNS and CDR2 SASEGT. There are 14 residues in the CDR3. V shed 4 bases and J 6 bases; nucleotides not matched to a gene: 6.

Remarks on this clonotype: Only one base separates this from a far larger clonotype, so it likely reflects a read error. The chain carries TRBV20-1 and TRBJ2-3; a weak D match, TRBD1 (7 bases). The DNA end is more similar to TRBJ2-1, so the J call may be wrong. Germline CDR1 is DFQATT and CDR2 is SNEGSKA (reference sequence). This CDR3 spans 13 amino acids. The CDR3 sequence: CSAGAGQMYEQFF. The CDR3 coding sequence is TGCAGTGCAGGGGCGGGACAGATGTACGAGCAGTTCTTC.

This clonotype was counted many times. The V and J genes are TRBV10-3 and TRBJ1-1; 7 positions agree with TRBD1. V was pared by 7 bases and J by 8 bases, with 10 bases of the junction left unmatched. Germline V gene lookup returns CDR1 ENHRY and CDR2 SYGVKD. This CDR3 has 13 residues. The CDR3 here is CAIKGQAVMEAFF. The CDR3 DNA is TGTGCCATCAAAGGACAGGCCGTGATGGAAGCTTTCTTT.

In its sample, this clonotype was seen many times. The chain links TRBV30 to TRBJ2-3, with D possibly matching TRBD2 (5 bases). V was pared by 0 bases and J by 3 bases, with 10 bases between. Germline V CDR1 and CDR2: GTSNPN, SVGIG (reference sequence). The CDR3 has 14 residues. This CDR3 reads CAWSVGAATDTQYF. In nucleotides, the CDR3 is TGTGCCTGGAGTGTAGGAGCGGCTACAGATACGCAGTATTTT.

This clonotype was observed many times. J is TRBJ2-7 and V is TRBV10-3; D ambiguous. CDR1 ENHRY and CDR2 SYGVKD come from the germline V gene. CDR3 size: 12 residues. V shed 3 bases and J shed 4 bases, with 7 bases lying between them. The CDR3 sequence: CAISDLGYEQYF. The CDR3, as DNA: TGTGCCATCAGTGACCTCGGGTACGAGCAGTACTTC.

This clonotype was seen repeatedly, ten times or more. This chain joins TRBV5-1 and TRBJ2-7; tentative D call: TRBD2 (5 bases). Trimming removed 1 base at V and 5 bases at J, with 13 bases between. This CDR3 comprises 14 residues. CDR1 and CDR2 from the germline V gene are SGHRS and YFSETQ. CDR3 bases: TGCGCCAGCAGCTTGAGCGGACCTCTCGACGAGCAGTACTTC. Its translation: CASSLSGPLDEQYF.

The chain has TRBV30 and TRBJ1-4, with a tentative D call TRBD1 (5 bases). The V and J ends lost 3 bases and 2 bases respectively, with 13 bases between them. CDR1 and CDR2 (germline): GTSNPN, SVGIG (reference sequence). The CDR3 covers 15 residues. The CDR3 spells CAWSSLRGTNEKLFF. Written as DNA, the CDR3 is TGTGCCTGGAGCTCATTGCGGGGGACTAATGAAAAACTGTTTTTT.

This clonotype was observed many times. This rearrangement joins TRBV20-1 to TRBJ2-2; 7 bases are shared with TRBD2. The V gene end was trimmed by 0 bases and the J gene end by 3 bases; junction bases not matched to a gene: 4. Germline CDR1 is DFQATT and CDR2 is SNEGSKA (reference sequence). The CDR3 runs 15 residues. CDR3 coding DNA: TGCAGTGCTAGAGATCCAGGGAGGGACACCGGGGAGCTGTTTTTT. Residues: CSARDPGRDTGELFF.

This chain uses TRBV10-2 with TRBJ1-1, with D possibly matching TRBD1 (6 bases). V lost 10 bases and J lost 8, with 20 bases in between. Germline lookup yields CDR1 WSHSY and CDR2 SAAADI. This CDR3 is 13 amino acids long. The CDR3 sequence is CATRPPQGDEAFF. The CDR3 DNA is TGCGCCACCCGCCCCCCACAGGGAGACGAAGCTTTCTTT.

This clonotype was seen a handful of times. V usage is TRBV20-1 and J usage is TRBJ2-5; 7 bases are a match to TRBD1. CDR3 size: 16 residues. Germline values: CDR1 DFQATT, CDR2 SNEGSKA (reference sequence). Unmatched junction bases numbered 17, after V lost 5 bases and J lost 5 bases. This chain's CDR3 is CSARLYKQGVSETQYF. The CDR3 coding sequence is TGCAGTGCTCGGCTTTACAAGCAGGGGGTGAGCGAGACCCAGTACTTC.

This clonotype appeared many times. V is TRBV11-2 and J is TRBJ2-7; the D is unclear. The CDR3 sequence is 12 residues long. Germline assignment: CDR1 SGHAT and CDR2 FQNNGV. With 3 bases removed from V and 5 bases from J, the gap between germline ends came to 8 bases. The CDR3 is CASSLAPDEQYF. In nucleotides, the CDR3 is TGTGCCAGCAGCTTGGCGCCGGACGAGCAGTACTTC.

The gene calls are TRBV5-4 and TRBJ2-1, with 9 bases identical to TRBD2. V dropped 5 bases and J dropped 5; count of bases not matched to a gene: 5. The CDR3 is 14 residues long. CDR1 and CDR2 (germline): SGHNT, YYREEE (reference sequence). In DNA form, the CDR3 reads TGTGCCAGCAGTACTAGCGGGCATAACAATGAGCAGTTCTTC. It encodes CASSTSGHNNEQFF.

The gene calls are TRBV29-1 and TRBJ2-7, with 7 bases fitting TRBD1. The CDR3 has 14 amino acids. CDR1 SQVTM and CDR2 ANQGSEA come from the germline V gene. The V segment lost 4 bases and the J segment 0 bases; nucleotides outside the gene matches: 6. The CDR3 region has the DNA TGCAGCGTTGCAATAGGGGACAGCTCCTACGAGCAGTACTTC. Protein: CSVAIGDSSYEQYF.

This clonotype was detected many times. The V and J genes are TRBV2 and TRBJ2-3; 8 nucleotides match TRBD2. Germline loops: CDR1 SNHLY, CDR2 FYNNEI. The V gene end was trimmed by 6 bases and the J gene end by 0 bases; junction bases not matched to a gene: 2. The CDR3 runs to 14 residues. CDR3 sequence reads: CASSPSGSTDTQYF. The CDR3 nucleotides are TGTGCCAGCAGCCCTAGCGGGAGCACAGATACGCAGTATTTT.

This clonotype was seen many times. V is TRBV12-3 or TRBV12-4 and J is TRBJ1-2, with TRBD1 matching over 7 bases. The CDR3 length is 13 residues. V lost 6 bases, J lost 3 bases, and 4 bases stayed unmatched. CDR3 sequence: CASRPTGDYGYTF. In DNA, the CDR3 is TGTGCCAGCAGACCCACAGGGGACTATGGCTACACCTTC.

CDR3 nucleotide sequence: TGCGCCAGCAGTACTCGGGCCGGAAACTACGAGCAGTACTTC. Its protein is CASSTRAGNYEQYF. The V call is TRBV10-1, the J call TRBJ2-7; D unclear. Germline V gene lookup returns CDR1 WNHNN and CDR2 SYGVQD (reference sequence). The CDR3 extends over 14 amino acids. Trimming removed 5 bases from V and 3 bases from J, with 14 bases in between.

At least ten counts were recorded for this clonotype. This chain links TRBV7-2 with TRBJ2-7; perhaps TRBD2 as D (6 bases). The CDR3 loop spans 15 amino acids. Germline CDR1 and CDR2: SGHTA and FQGNSA. The V end was cut by 2 bases, the J end by 0 bases, with 11 bases between. CDR3 in DNA: TGTGCCAGCAGCTTATTGGGGCGGGACTCCTACGAGCAGTACTTC. Translated, it gives CASSLLGRDSYEQYF.

This clonotype was counted ten times or more. The CDR3 nucleotides are TGTGCCAGCACCCCCTGGGCAGGGGGGGAGACCCAGTACTTC. It translates to CASTPWAGGETQYF. The rearrangement links TRBV28 to TRBJ2-1; tentatively, D is TRBD1 (7 bases). The end of the DNA fits TRBJ2-5 better, so the J call may be wrong. The CDR3 has 14 amino acids. Germline CDR1 and CDR2: MDHEN and SYDVKM.